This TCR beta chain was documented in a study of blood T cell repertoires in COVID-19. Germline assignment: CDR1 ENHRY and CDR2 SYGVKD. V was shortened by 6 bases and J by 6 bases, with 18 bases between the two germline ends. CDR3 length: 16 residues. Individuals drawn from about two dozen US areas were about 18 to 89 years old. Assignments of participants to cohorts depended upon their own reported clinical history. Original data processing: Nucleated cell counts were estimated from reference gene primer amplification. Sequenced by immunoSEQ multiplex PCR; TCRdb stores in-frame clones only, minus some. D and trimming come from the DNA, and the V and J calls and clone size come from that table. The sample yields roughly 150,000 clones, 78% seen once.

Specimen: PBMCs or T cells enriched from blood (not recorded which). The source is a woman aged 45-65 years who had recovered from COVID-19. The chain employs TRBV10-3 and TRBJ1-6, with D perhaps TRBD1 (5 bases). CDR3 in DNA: TGTGCCATCAGCTCCCTAGCCAGGGACTCTAATTCACCCCTCCACTTT. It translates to CAISSLARDSNSPLHF.